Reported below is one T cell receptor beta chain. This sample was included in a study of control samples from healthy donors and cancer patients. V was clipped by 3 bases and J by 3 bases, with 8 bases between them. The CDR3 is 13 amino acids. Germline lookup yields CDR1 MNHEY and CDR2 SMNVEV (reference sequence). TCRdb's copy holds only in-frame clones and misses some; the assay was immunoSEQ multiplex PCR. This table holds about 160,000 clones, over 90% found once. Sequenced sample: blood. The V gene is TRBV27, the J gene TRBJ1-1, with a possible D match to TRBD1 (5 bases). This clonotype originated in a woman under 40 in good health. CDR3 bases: TGTGCCAGCAGTTTTACCAGGGACACTGAAGCTTTCTTT. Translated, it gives CASSFTRDTEAFF.